Each of the 29 T cell receptor beta chains below was sequenced from the same sample in a study of T cell changes during pregnancy in multiple sclerosis. The repertoire was sequenced with immunoSEQ multiplex PCR; TCRdb's copy has only in-frame clones and lacks some. The sample includes 20,000 to 30,000 clones, 88% of them seen just once. Material: CD4+ T cells from peripheral blood mononuclear cells, obtained in the first trimester of pregnancy. Receptor source: a female donor in good health, enrolled as a control in a pregnancy study.

The chain links TRBV5-1 to TRBJ2-1, with D hard to call. Trimming took off 3 bases at V and 0 bases at J, with 13 bases between the two ends. Germline V gene data show CDR1 as SGHRS and CDR2 as YFSETQ. This CDR3 region has 16 residues. CDR3 nucleotide sequence: TGCGCCAGCAGCTCCTCGTTCCCGAGCTCCTACAATGAGCAGTTCTTC. Amino acid sequence: CASSSSFPSSYNEQFF.

The chain has TRBV10-1 and TRBJ2-1; D is unclear. Per the germline V gene, CDR1 is WNHNN and CDR2 is SYGVQD (reference sequence). V lost 0 bases to trimming and J lost 5 bases, with 17 bases between them. The CDR3 totals 17 residues. As DNA, the CDR3 is TGCGCCAGCAGTGAGTCTATTTGGCTGCCAGGCGACAATGAGCAGTTCTTC. This codes for CASSESIWLPGDNEQFF.

The CDR3 loop is CASGSHQNTEAFF. CDR3 nucleotides: TGTGCCTCAGGGTCTCACCAGAACACTGAAGCTTTCTTT. The chain joins TRBV10-3 to TRBJ1-1; D may be TRBD1 (5 bases). V lost 11 bases to trimming and J lost 1 base, with 14 bases between them. The CDR3 runs 13 residues. Germline V gene data show CDR1 as ENHRY and CDR2 as SYGVKD.

V usage is TRBV30 and J usage is TRBJ1-4; tentative D call: TRBD1 (5 bases). Germline assignment: CDR1 GTSNPN and CDR2 SVGIG (reference sequence). The ends were cut back, 4 bases at V and 0 bases at J, with 12 bases in the middle. This CDR3 contains 15 residues. The CDR3: CAWTSGGSTNEKLFF. For the CDR3, the DNA is TGTGCCTGGACTTCGGGGGGGTCAACTAATGAAAAACTGTTTTTT.

The V call is TRBV19, the J call TRBJ1-2, with 10 positions matching TRBD1. This CDR3 contains 15 residues. V lost 7 bases and J lost 4; bases outside the gene matches: 9. Per the germline V gene, CDR1 is LNHDA and CDR2 is SQIVND (reference sequence). As DNA, the CDR3 is TGTGCCAGTACCTCCGGGACAGGGGAATCCTATGGCTACACCTTC. Encoded protein: CASTSGTGESYGYTF. The whole variable domain, remainder taken from reference TRBV19 and TRBJ1-2, is DGGITQSPKYLFRKEGQNVTLSCEQNLNHDAMYWYRQDPGQGLRLIYYSQIVNDFQKGDIAEGYSVSREKKESFPLTVTSAQKNPTAFYLCASTSGTGESYGYTFGSGTRLTVV.

The chain joins TRBV7-9 to TRBJ1-4, with D uncertain. Germline V gives CDR1 SEHNR, CDR2 FQNEAQ (reference sequence). CDR3 size: 14 residues. V gave up 1 base and J gave up 2 bases, with 5 bases separating them. For the CDR3, the DNA is TGTGCCAGCAGCTTAGGCGGGACTAATGAAAAACTGTTTTTT. Protein: CASSLGGTNEKLFF.

This sequence joins TRBV2 and TRBJ2-7; TRBD2 matches at 12 bases. Germline V gives CDR1 SNHLY, CDR2 FYNNEI. The V segment lost 6 bases and the J segment 4 bases; nucleotides outside the gene matches: 4. There are 14 residues in the CDR3. CDR3 bases: TGTGCCAGCAGCCCGACTAGCGGGAGATACGAGCAGTACTTC. This encodes CASSPTSGRYEQYF.

This clone was recorded a few times. This sequence joins TRBV27 and TRBJ1-5; tentatively, D is TRBD1 (5 bases). The CDR3 runs to 15 residues. Trimming took off 2 bases at V and 1 base at J, with 9 bases between the two ends. CDR1 and CDR2 from the germline V gene are MNHEY and SMNVEV (reference sequence). CDR3 sequence reads: CASSLQGISNQPQHF. CDR3 nucleotide sequence: TGTGCCAGCAGTTTACAGGGTATAAGCAATCAGCCCCAGCATTTT.

This clone was found once. CDR3 in DNA: TGTGCCAGCAGCGGAGCGGGGGGGTCCTACAATGAGCAGTTCTTC. Its translation: CASSGAGGSYNEQFF. The chain carries TRBV11-3 and TRBJ2-1, with 10 bases identical to TRBD2. From germline, CDR1 is SGHNT and CDR2 YENEEA. V shed 5 bases, J shed 1 base, and the junction held 2 bases outside the gene matches. This CDR3 region has 15 residues.

This clone was detected only once. For the CDR3, the DNA is TGTGCCAGCAGTTATCCCTTCGGGGGGTTTCAAGAGACCCAGTACTTC. It is translated as CASSYPFGGFQETQYF. This chain uses TRBV6-6 with TRBJ2-5, with TRBD2 matching 7 bases. Germline CDR1 MNHNY, CDR2 SVGAGI (reference sequence). Trimming took 3 bases from V and 2 from J; bases not matched to a gene: 9. This CDR3 is built from 16 residues.

The chain has TRBV7-9 and TRBJ1-1, with D hard to call. This CDR3 contains 12 residues. V dropped 3 bases and J dropped 7 bases, with 9 bases sitting between them. The germline CDR1 and CDR2 sequences are SEHNR and FQNEAQ (reference sequence). CDR3 amino acids: CASSFSHDEAFF. The CDR3, as DNA: TGTGCCAGCAGCTTTTCACACGATGAAGCTTTCTTT.

This CDR3 reads CASSQEGLGADTQYF. The CDR3, as DNA: TGCGCCAGCAGCCAAGAGGGACTAGGGGCAGATACGCAGTATTTT. The V and J genes are TRBV4-1 and TRBJ2-3; 8 nucleotides line up with TRBD2. J was trimmed by 4 bases and V by 0 bases; bases with no gene match: 3. CDR1 and CDR2 from the germline V gene are MGHRA and YSYEKL. This CDR3 spans 15 amino acids.

The rearrangement links TRBV7-3 to TRBJ1-1; D remains ambiguous. The V end was cut by 2 bases, the J end by 5 bases, with 9 bases between. The CDR3 consists of 13 residues. Germline loops: CDR1 SGHTA, CDR2 FQGTGA. In DNA, the CDR3 is TGTGCCAGCAGCTTACGGCGGGAGACTGAAGCTTTCTTT. Translating it yields CASSLRRETEAFF.

The J gene is TRBJ2-6, the V gene TRBV28; D is perhaps TRBD1 (5 bases). In germline, CDR1 is MDHEN, CDR2 SYDVKM. With 6 bases removed from V and 1 base from J, the gap between germline ends came to 10 bases. The CDR3 sequence is 15 residues long. The CDR3 sequence: CASSQTESGANVLTF. For the CDR3, the DNA is TGTGCCAGCAGCCAGACAGAGTCTGGGGCCAACGTCCTGACTTTC.

This clone was seen just once. The chain links TRBV13 to TRBJ1-1, with D possibly being TRBD1 (5 bases). The V end was cut by 8 bases, the J end by 11 bases, with 15 bases between. Germline values: CDR1 PRHDT, CDR2 FYEKMQ (reference sequence). This CDR3 is 11 amino acids long. The CDR3 bases are TGTGCCAGCGCAATGACGGGGGTGGCTTTCTTT. Protein sequence: CASAMTGVAFF. The full variable domain, its missing parts supplied by reference TRBV13 and TRBJ1-1, is AAGVIQSPRHLIKEKRETATLKCYPIPRHDTVYWYQQGPGQDPQFLISFYEKMQSDKGSIPDRFSAQQFSDYHSELNMSSLELGDSALYFCASAMTGVAFFGQGTRLTVV.

Only one count was recorded for this clone. V usage is TRBV7-8 and J usage is TRBJ1-3; D might be TRBD1 (5 bases). CDR1 and CDR2 (germline): SGHVS, FQNEAQ. V was cut by 1 base and J by 4 bases, with 20 bases left in between. The CDR3 spans 18 residues. The CDR3 bases are TGTGCCAGCAGCTTAGGGGCTCTCAGGGTGTCTTGGGGAAACACCATATATTTT. Its translation is CASSLGALRVSWGNTIYF.

The J gene is TRBJ2-2, the V gene TRBV18; 8 bases are shared with TRBD1. The junction had 4 bases not matched to a gene; V was cut back by 4 bases and J by 3 bases. CDR1 is KGHSH, CDR2 LQKENI, per germline. This CDR3 has 15 residues. DNA for the CDR3: TGTGCCAGCTCACTAACGACAGGGGACACCGGGGAGCTGTTTTTT. It codes for CASSLTTGDTGELFF. Looking up the rest from reference TRBV18 and TRBJ2-2 gives the full variable domain: NAGVMQNPRHLVRRRGQEARLRCSPMKGHSHVYWYRQLPEEGLKFMVYLQKENIIDESGMPKERFSAEFPKEGPSILRIQQVVRGDSAAYFCASSLTTGDTGELFFGEGSRLTVL.

This chain joins TRBV5-6 and TRBJ1-1; 7 bases align to TRBD1. The J segment lost 0 bases and the V segment lost 8 bases, leaving 7 bases of the junction unmatched. This CDR3 has 14 amino acids. Germline lookup yields CDR1 SGHDT and CDR2 YYEEEE. The CDR3 loop reads CASYAQGVNTEAFF. CDR3 nucleotides: TGTGCCAGTTACGCGCAGGGGGTGAACACTGAAGCTTTCTTT.

The rearrangement uses TRBV5-6 and TRBJ1-2, with a possible D match to TRBD1 (5 bases). V was shortened by 4 bases and J by 5 bases, with 9 bases between the two germline ends. The CDR3 runs 12 residues. CDR1 and CDR2 from the germline V gene are SGHDT and YYEEEE. The CDR3 bases are TGTGCCAGCAGCAGCCCAGGGTATGGCTACACCTTC. It translates to CASSSPGYGYTF.

The chain couples TRBV15 to TRBJ1-1; no clear D gene. The V end lost 0 bases, the J end lost 1 base, and 6 bases lay between the germline ends. The CDR3 extends over 14 amino acids. CDR1 LNHNV and CDR2 YYDKDF come from the germline V gene (reference sequence). The CDR3 region is CATSRDLGNTEAFF. CDR3 in DNA: TGTGCCACCAGCAGAGATCTAGGGAACACTGAAGCTTTCTTT. Using reference TRBV15 and TRBJ1-1 for the parts outside the CDR3, the full variable domain is DAMVIQNPRYQVTQFGKPVTLSCSQTLNHNVMYWYQQKSSQAPKLLFHYYDKDFNNEADTPDNFQSRRPNTSFCFLDIRSPGLGDTAMYLCATSRDLGNTEAFFGQGTRLTVV.

This rearrangement joins TRBV5-1 to TRBJ2-3; TRBD1 agrees at 9 bases. The CDR3 runs 16 residues. The V segment lost 3 bases and the J segment 2 bases; nucleotides outside the gene matches: 7. The germline gives CDR1 SGHRS, CDR2 YFSETQ. The CDR3 coding sequence is TGCGCCAGCAGCTCGATGACAGGGGGTTACACAGATACGCAGTATTTT. Translated, it gives CASSSMTGGYTDTQYF.

The rearrangement uses TRBV11-2 and TRBJ2-6, with no clear D. Trimming left V 5 bases short and J 12 bases short, with 8 bases between. From germline, CDR1 is SGHAT and CDR2 FQNNGV. The CDR3 totals 11 residues. The CDR3 region has the DNA TGTGCCAGCAGCCCTTCCCCCGTCCTGACTTTC. Translating it yields CASSPSPVLTF.

The gene calls are TRBV25-1 and TRBJ2-7; 8 bases are a match to TRBD1. J gave up 0 bases and V 7 bases, and 5 bases lay outside the gene matches. The CDR3 is 14 amino acids. Germline loops: CDR1 MGHDK, CDR2 SYGVNS. The CDR3 sequence: CASKGTGTSYEQYF. CDR3 nucleotide sequence: TGTGCCAGCAAGGGGACAGGAACCTCCTACGAGCAGTACTTC.

CDR3 DNA: TGTGCCAGCAGCTTAGGCGGGGGACAGGGGGCTAGTAAGCAGTACTTC. Protein product: CASSLGGGQGASKQYF. The chain combines TRBV13 with TRBJ2-7; TRBD1 aligns across 12 bases. V shed 0 bases, J shed 8 bases, and the junction held 8 bases outside the gene matches. Germline values: CDR1 PRHDT, CDR2 FYEKMQ (reference sequence). The CDR3 has 16 residues.

The V gene is TRBV5-1, the J gene TRBJ2-1, with a weak D call TRBD2 (5 bases). Germline V gives CDR1 SGHRS, CDR2 YFSETQ. Trimming left V 4 bases short and J 4 bases short, with 12 bases between. The CDR3 is made up of 14 amino acids. DNA for the CDR3: TGCGCCAGCAGCAAGGAGGTTCAATACAATGAGCAGTTCTTC. This encodes CASSKEVQYNEQFF. The whole variable domain, filled in from reference TRBV5-1 and TRBJ2-1, reads KAGVTQTPRYLIKTRGQQVTLSCSPISGHRSVSWYQQTPGQGLQFLFEYFSETQRNKGNFPGRFSGRQFSNSRSEMNVSTLELGDSALYLCASSKEVQYNEQFFGPGTRLTVL.

This clone counts as medium-sized. The chain employs TRBV28 and TRBJ2-1; 7 bases map to TRBD1. Germline CDR1 reads MDHEN; CDR2 reads SYDVKM. The CDR3 loop spans 14 amino acids. Trimming at V came to 3 bases and at J to 7 bases, leaving 6 bases not matched to a gene. As DNA, the CDR3 is TGTGCCAGCAGTTTGGACAGGACCCGGAATGAGCAGTTCTTC. It codes for CASSLDRTRNEQFF.

CDR3 sequence reads: CASTRTLDWEAFF. The CDR3 DNA follows: TGTGCCAGCACCAGAACCCTCGACTGGGAAGCTTTCTTT. This sequence joins TRBV6-1 and TRBJ1-1; no firm D call. CDR3 length: 13 amino acids. V lost 7 bases and J lost 8, with 17 bases in between. Germline V gene sequence: CDR1 MNHNS, CDR2 SASEGT.

This clone was recorded only once. The V call is TRBV21-1, the J call TRBJ2-3; TRBD2 is taken as the D call from the table, unchecked against the DNA. TRBV21-1 is marked as a pseudogene. The CDR3 consists of 18 residues. CDR3 amino acids: CASSTESLIAASTDTQYF. As DNA, the CDR3 is TGTGCCAGCAGCACCGAGTCCCTCATAGCGGCTAGCACAGATACGCAGTATTTT.

CDR3 nucleotides: TGTGCCAGCAGCGTCTACAAGAGGACTAGCGGGAGGACCACCTACAATGAGCAGTTCTTC. This sequence encodes CASSVYKRTSGRTTYNEQFF. This rearrangement joins TRBV13 to TRBJ2-1; 14 positions match TRBD2. This CDR3 is built from 20 residues. The V gene's germline CDR1 is PRHDT and CDR2 FYEKMQ (reference sequence). After removal of 5 bases from V and 2 bases from J, the junction contained 14 bases not matched to a gene.